Sequencing of this TCR beta chain was carried out in a study of cytomegalovirus exposure and HLA in healthy donors. Study observations and caveats: In a later analysis, several top co-occurrence clusters appeared linked to parvovirus B19, influenza, CMV and Epstein-Barr virus. The study recorded 150 to 200 TCR beta chains that were cytomegalovirus-associated. Among CMV-associated TCR beta chains, most appeared HLA-restricted in a later analysis.

About this clone itself: What it recognizes is unknown.

The study ran its PCR with 60 Vbeta and 13 Jbeta primers. Profiled with immunoSEQ multiplex PCR; TCRdb holds only in-frame clones, not every one. The sample consists of 100,000 or so clones, approximately 82% of them appearing once. Germline CDR1 reads SGHVS; CDR2 reads FQNEAQ. The CDR3 spans 16 residues. V was shortened by 2 bases and J by 2 bases, with 14 bases between the two germline ends. The sample taken for sequencing was PBMCs. The TCR sequence derives from a man aged 35 to 55 in good health and CMV-seropositive. The chain links TRBV7-8 to TRBJ2-3; D possibly corresponds to TRBD1 (6 bases). The CDR3 is CASSLQSRGPTDTQYF. The CDR3 DNA is TGTGCCAGCAGCTTACAATCCAGGGGCCCCACAGATACGCAGTATTTT.